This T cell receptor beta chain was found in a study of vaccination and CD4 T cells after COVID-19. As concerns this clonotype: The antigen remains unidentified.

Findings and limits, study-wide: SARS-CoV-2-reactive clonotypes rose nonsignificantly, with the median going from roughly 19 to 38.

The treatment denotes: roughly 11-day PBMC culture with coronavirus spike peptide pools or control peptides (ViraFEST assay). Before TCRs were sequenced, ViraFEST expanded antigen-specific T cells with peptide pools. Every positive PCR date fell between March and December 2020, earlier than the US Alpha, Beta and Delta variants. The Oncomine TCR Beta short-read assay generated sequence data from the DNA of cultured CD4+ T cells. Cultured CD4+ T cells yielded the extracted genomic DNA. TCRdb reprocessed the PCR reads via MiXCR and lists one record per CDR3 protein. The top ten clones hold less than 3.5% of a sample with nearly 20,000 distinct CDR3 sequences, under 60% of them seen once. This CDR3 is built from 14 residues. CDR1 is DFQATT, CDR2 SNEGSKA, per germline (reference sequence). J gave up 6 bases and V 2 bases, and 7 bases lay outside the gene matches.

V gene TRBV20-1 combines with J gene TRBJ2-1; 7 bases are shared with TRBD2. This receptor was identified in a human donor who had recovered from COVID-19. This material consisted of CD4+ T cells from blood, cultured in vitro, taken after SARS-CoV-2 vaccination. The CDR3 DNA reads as TGCAGTGCTAGAACCCCAGCGGGGCGCAATGAGCAGTTCTTC. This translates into CSARTPAGRNEQFF.